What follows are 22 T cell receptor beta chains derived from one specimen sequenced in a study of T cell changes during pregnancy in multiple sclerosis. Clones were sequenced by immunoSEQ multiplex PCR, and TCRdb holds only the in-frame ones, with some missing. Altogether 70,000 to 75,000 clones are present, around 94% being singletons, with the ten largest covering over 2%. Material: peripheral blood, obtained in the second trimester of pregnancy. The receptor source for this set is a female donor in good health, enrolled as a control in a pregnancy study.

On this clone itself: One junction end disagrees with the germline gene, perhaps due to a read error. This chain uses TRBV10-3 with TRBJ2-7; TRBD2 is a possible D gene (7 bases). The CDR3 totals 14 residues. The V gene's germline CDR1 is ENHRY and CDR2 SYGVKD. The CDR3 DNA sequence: TGTGCCATCAGTGAGTCACCCGTAGCGAGGGGGGGGACCTTC. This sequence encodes CAISESPVARGGTF.

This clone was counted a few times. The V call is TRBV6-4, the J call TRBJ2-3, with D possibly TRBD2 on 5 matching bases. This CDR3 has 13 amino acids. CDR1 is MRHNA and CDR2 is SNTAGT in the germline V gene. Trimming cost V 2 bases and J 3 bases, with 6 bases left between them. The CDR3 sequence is CASSDRETDTQYF. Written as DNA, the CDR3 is TGTGCCAGCAGTGACAGGGAGACAGATACGCAGTATTTT.

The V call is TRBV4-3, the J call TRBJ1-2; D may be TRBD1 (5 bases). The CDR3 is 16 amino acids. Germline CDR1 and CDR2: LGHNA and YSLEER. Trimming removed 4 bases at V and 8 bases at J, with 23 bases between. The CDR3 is CASSPTLMGPVEGYTF. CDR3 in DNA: TGCGCCAGCAGCCCGACCCTCATGGGGCCGGTAGAAGGCTACACCTTC.

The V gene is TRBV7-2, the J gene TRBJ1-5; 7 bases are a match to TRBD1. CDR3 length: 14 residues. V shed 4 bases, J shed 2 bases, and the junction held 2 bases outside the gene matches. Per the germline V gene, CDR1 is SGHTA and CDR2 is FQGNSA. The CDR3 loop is CASSSQGGNQPQHF. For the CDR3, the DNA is TGTGCCAGCAGCTCTCAGGGGGGCAATCAGCCCCAGCATTTT. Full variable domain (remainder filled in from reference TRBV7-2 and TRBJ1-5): GAGVSQSPSNKVTEKGKDVELRCDPISGHTALYWYRQSLGQGLEFLIYFQGNSAPDKSGLPSDRFSAERTGGSVSTLTIQRTQQEDSAVYLCASSSQGGNQPQHFGDGTRLSIL.

The CDR3, as DNA: TGCGCCAGCAGCCAAGTTATGGGAGCCGGGACTTCAAAAAACATTCAGTACTTC. Translating it yields CASSQVMGAGTSKNIQYF. The V call is TRBV4-1, the J call TRBJ2-4; tentatively, D is TRBD2 (6 bases). Trimming stripped 1 base from V and 4 bases from J, with 20 bases between. Germline V gene data show CDR1 as MGHRA and CDR2 as YSYEKL. The CDR3 has 18 amino acids.

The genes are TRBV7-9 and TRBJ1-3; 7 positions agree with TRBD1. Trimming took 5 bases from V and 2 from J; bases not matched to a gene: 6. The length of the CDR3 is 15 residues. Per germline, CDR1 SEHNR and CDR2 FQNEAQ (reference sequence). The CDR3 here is CASSPGQGAGNTIYF. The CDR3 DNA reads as TGTGCCAGCAGCCCGGGGCAGGGGGCTGGAAACACCATATATTTT.

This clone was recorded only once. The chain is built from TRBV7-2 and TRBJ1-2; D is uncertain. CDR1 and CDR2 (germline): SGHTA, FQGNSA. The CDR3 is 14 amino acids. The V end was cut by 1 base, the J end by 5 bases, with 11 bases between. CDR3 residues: CASSLVGIQYGYTF. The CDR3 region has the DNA TGTGCCAGCAGCTTAGTGGGCATACAGTATGGCTACACCTTC.

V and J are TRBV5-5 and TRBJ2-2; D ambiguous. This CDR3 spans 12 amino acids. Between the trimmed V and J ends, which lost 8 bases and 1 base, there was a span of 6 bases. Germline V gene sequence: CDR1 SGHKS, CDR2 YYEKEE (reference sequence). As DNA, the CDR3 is TGTGCCAGTGGCCTGAACACCGGGGAGCTGTTTTTT. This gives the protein CASGLNTGELFF.

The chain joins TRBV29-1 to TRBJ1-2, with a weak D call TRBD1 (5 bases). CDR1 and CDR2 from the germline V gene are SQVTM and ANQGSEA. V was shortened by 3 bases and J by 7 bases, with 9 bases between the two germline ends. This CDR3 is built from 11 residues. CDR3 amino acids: CSVEYRFGYTF. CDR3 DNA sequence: TGCAGCGTTGAGTACAGGTTTGGCTACACCTTC.

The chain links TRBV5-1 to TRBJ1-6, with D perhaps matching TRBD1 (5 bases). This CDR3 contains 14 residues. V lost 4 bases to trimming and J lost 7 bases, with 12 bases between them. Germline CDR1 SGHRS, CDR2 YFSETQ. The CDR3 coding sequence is TGCGCCAGCAGCCCAGGGAACCCCAATTCACCCCTCCACTTT. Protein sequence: CASSPGNPNSPLHF.

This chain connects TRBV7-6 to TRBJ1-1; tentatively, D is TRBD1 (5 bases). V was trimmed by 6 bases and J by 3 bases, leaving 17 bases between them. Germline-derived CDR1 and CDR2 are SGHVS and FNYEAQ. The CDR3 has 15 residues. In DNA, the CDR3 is TGTGCCAGCAGTTATGGTAGGGGAAGGGACACTGAAGCTTTCTTT. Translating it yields CASSYGRGRDTEAFF.

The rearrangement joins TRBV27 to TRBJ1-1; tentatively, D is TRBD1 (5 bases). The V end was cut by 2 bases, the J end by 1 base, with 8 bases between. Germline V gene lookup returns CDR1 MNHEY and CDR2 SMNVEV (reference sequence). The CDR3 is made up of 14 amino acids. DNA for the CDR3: TGTGCCAGCAGTTTAAGGGGCTGGAACACTGAAGCTTTCTTT. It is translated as CASSLRGWNTEAFF.

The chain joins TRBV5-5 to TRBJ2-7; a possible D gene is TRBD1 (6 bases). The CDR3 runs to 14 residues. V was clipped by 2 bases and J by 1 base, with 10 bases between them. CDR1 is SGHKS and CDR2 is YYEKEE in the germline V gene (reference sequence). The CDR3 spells CASSLSQGSYEQYF. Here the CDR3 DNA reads TGTGCCAGCAGCTTATCCCAGGGGTCCTACGAGCAGTACTTC.

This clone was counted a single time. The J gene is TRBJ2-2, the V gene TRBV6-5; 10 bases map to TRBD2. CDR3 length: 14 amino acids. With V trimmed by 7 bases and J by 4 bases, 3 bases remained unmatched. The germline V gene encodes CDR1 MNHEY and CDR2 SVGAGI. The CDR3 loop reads CASKRGGSTGELFF. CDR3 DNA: TGTGCCAGCAAGCGGGGGGGGAGCACCGGGGAGCTGTTTTTT.

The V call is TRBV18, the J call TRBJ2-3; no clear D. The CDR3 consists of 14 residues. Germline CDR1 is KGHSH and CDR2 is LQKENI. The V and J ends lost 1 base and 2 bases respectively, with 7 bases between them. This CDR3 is CASSPLDTTDTQYF. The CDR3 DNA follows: TGTGCCAGCTCACCACTTGACACCACAGATACGCAGTATTTT.

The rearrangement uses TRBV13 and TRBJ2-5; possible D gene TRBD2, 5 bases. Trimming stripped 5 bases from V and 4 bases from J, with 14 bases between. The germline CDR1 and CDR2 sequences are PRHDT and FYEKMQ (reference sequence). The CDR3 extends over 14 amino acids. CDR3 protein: CASSQRTFRETQYF. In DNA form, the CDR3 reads TGTGCCAGCAGCCAGCGGACTTTTCGAGAGACCCAGTACTTC.

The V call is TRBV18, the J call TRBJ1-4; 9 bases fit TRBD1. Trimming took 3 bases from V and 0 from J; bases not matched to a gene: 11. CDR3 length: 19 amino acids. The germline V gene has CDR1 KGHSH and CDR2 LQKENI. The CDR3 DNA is TGTGCCAGCTCACCGGACAGGGGACTCTTTCTTGCAACTAATGAAAAACTGTTTTTT. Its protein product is CASSPDRGLFLATNEKLFF.

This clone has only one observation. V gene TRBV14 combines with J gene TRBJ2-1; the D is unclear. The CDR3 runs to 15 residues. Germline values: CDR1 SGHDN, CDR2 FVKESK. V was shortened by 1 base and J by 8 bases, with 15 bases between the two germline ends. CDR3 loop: CASSQGGRKFHEQFF. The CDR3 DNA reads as TGTGCCAGCAGCCAAGGAGGCAGAAAGTTCCATGAGCAGTTCTTC.

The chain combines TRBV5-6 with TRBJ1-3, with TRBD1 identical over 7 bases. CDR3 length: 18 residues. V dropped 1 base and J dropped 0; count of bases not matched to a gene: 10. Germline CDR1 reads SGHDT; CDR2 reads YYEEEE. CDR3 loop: CASSLIEGAVSSGNTIYF. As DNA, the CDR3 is TGTGCCAGCAGCTTGATTGAGGGGGCGGTCAGCTCTGGAAACACCATATATTTT.

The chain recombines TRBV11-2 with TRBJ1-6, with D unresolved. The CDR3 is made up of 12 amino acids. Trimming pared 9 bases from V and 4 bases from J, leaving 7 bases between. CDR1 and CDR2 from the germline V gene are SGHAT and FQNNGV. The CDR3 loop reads CASEGYNSPLHF. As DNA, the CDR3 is TGTGCCAGTGAGGGTTATAATTCACCCCTCCACTTT.

The CDR3 region is CASSSGTANQPQHF. DNA of the CDR3: TGTGCCAGCAGCTCTGGGACAGCGAATCAGCCCCAGCATTTT. The chain couples TRBV7-2 to TRBJ1-5; the match to TRBD1 covers 7 bases. The CDR3 extends over 14 amino acids. Germline CDR1 reads SGHTA; CDR2 reads FQGNSA. Trimming removed 4 bases from V and 4 bases from J; junction bases left unmatched: 4.

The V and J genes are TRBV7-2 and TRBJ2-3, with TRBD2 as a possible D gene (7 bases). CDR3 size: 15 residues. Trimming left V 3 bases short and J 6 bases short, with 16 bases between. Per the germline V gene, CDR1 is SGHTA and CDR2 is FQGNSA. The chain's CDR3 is CASSLGGASKDTQYF. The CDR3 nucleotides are TGTGCCAGCAGCTTGGGGGGGGCCAGTAAGGATACGCAGTATTTT.